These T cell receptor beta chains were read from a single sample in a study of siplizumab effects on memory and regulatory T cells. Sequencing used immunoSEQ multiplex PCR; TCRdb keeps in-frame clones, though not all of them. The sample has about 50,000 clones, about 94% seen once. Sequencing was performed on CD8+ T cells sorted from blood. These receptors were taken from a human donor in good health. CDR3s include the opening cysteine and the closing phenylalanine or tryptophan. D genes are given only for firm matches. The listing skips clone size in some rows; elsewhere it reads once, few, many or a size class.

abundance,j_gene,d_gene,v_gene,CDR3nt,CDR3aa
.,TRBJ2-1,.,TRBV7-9,TGTGCCAGCAGCTTGGACAATACTTACAATGAGCAGTTCTTC,CASSLDNTYNEQFF
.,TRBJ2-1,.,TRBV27,TGTGCCAGCGTCGGGTTGTCTGGGGCGGGGCAGCAGTTCTTC,CASVGLSGAGQQFF
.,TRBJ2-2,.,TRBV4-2,TGTGCCAGCAGCCGATCACAGGGCGGGGAGCTGTTTTTT,CASSRSQGGELFF
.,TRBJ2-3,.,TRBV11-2,TGTGCCAGCAGCGGGCCACCGGGACCTAAATGGGATACGCAGTATTTT,CASSGPPGPKWDTQYF
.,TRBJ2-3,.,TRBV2,TGTGCCAGCAGTGAAGGGGTGCTGGCGGCGTACACAGATACGCAGTATTTT,CASSEGVLAAYTDTQYF
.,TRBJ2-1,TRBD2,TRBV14,TGTGCCAGCAGCCAATCAAATCAGGGTTACCTAGCGGGAGCTTACAATGAGCAGTTCTTC,CASSQSNQGYLAGAYNEQFF
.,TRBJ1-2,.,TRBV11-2,TGTGCCAGCAGCTTAGATCAGAGATCAATTAATGGCTACACCTTC,CASSLDQRSINGYTF
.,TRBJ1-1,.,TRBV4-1,TGCGCCAGCAGCCCGGTTCTGTACACTGAAGCTTTCTTT,CASSPVLYTEAFF
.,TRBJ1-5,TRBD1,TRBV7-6,TGTGCCAGCAGCTTAGTGTCGGGACAGGGGGTTCAGCCCCAGCATTTT,CASSLVSGQGVQPQHF
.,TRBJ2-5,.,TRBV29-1,TGCAGCGTTGAAGTGGCAGGGAAAACGGAGACCCAGTACTTC,CSVEVAGKTETQYF
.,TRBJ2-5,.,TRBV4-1,TGCGCCAGCAGCCAGGTCGGCGGGGAGACCCAGTACTTC,CASSQVGGETQYF
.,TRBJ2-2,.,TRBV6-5,TGTGCCAGCAGTTACGATGGAACCGGGGAGCTGTTTTTT,CASSYDGTGELFF
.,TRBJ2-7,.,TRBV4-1,TGCGCCAGCAGCTTGGGGGAGCCTTACGAGCAGTACTTC,CASSLGEPYEQYF
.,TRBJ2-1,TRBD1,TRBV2,TGTGCCAGCAAACTACCGGGACAGGTATCCAATGAGCAGTTCTTC,CASKLPGQVSNEQFF
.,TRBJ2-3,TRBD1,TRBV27,TGTGCCAGCAGACGGACAGGGCGCACAGATACGCAGTATTTT,CASRRTGRTDTQYF
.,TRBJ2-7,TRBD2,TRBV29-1,TGCAGCGTTGTGTTCCTAGCGGGAGTCGAGCAGTACTTC,CSVVFLAGVEQYF
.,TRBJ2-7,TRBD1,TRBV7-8,TGTGCCAGCAGCACGGGACAGTACTACGAGCAGTACTTC,CASSTGQYYEQYF
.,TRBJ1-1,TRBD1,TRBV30,TGTGCCCGCCGGAAGGCGGGACAGGGTGAAGCTTTCTTT,CARRKAGQGEAFF
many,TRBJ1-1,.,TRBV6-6,TGTGCCAGCAGGGTGGAGCCGTTCACTGAAGCTTTCTTT,CASRVEPFTEAFF
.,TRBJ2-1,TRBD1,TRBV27,TGTGCCAGCAGTTCATTGGGACAGGGGTACTATGAGCAGTTCTTC,CASSSLGQGYYEQFF
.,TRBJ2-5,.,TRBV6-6,TGTGCCAGCAGTTACCAAGGGGGAGGGTGGGAGACCCAGTACTTC,CASSYQGGGWETQYF
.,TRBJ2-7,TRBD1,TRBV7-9,TGTGCCAGCAGCCCTCCGGGACAGCCCTACGAGCAGTACTTC,CASSPPGQPYEQYF
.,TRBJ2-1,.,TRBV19,TGTGCCAGTAGTATAGGATGGGCCGGACAGTTCTTC,CASSIGWAGQFF
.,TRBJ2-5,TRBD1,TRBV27,TGTGCCAGCAGTTTAGGGTCCGGGACAGGGGAGGGGTACCAAGAGACCCAGTACTTC,CASSLGSGTGEGYQETQYF
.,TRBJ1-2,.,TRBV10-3,TGTGCCATCAGTGAATTTGAAGAGAGTAACTATGGCTACACCTTC,CAISEFEESNYGYTF
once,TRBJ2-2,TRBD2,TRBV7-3,TGTGCCAGCAGCTTAACTCCGGCGGGAGGTGGCACCGGGGAGCTGTTTTTT,CASSLTPAGGGTGELFF
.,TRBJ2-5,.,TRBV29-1,TGCAGCGTTGAGTATGTCGGACAGCAAGAGACCCAGTACTTC,CSVEYVGQQETQYF
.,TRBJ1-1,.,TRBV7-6,TGTGCCAGCAGCTTAGTCGGTACGGGACTGAACACTGAAGCTTTCTTT,CASSLVGTGLNTEAFF
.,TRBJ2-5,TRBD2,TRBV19,TGTGCCAGTGAAAACTCGGCTAGCGGAGAGAGAGAGACCCAGTACTTC,CASENSASGERETQYF
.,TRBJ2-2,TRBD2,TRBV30,TGTGCCTGGAGTGTTCGAGGGAGGGTACGGACCGGGGAGCTGTTTTTT,CAWSVRGRVRTGELFF
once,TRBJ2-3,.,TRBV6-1,TGTGCCAGCAGTGAAGTCCCGCTTGAAGATACGCAGTATTTT,CASSEVPLEDTQYF
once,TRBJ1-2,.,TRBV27,TGTACCAGCAGTGCTCCTCCTGGCTACACCTTC,CTSSAPPGYTF
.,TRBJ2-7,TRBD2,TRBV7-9,TGTGCCAGCAGCTTATCGTCGGGGAGGGCCGGTTACGAGCAGTACTTC,CASSLSSGRAGYEQYF
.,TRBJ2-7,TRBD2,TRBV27,TGTGCCAGTGGACTAGCGGGACCCACCTACGAGCAGTACTTC,CASGLAGPTYEQYF
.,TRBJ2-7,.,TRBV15,TGTGCCACCAGAGGACAGTCCTACGAGCAGTACTTC,CATRGQSYEQYF
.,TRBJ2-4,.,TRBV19,TGTGCCAGTACGGAGAGATGGGGGGACATTCAGTACTTC,CASTERWGDIQYF
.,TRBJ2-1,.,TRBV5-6,TGTGCCAGCAGCCGGGGCTCGTTCGCGGGTGAGCAGTTCTTC,CASSRGSFAGEQFF
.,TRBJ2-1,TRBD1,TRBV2,TGTGCCAGCATCCAGGGGGCTAATGAGCAGTTCTTC,CASIQGANEQFF
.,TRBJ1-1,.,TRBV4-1,TGCGCCAGCAGCCAAGCTGGGCAGATTGAAGCTTTCTTT,CASSQAGQIEAFF
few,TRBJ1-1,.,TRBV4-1,TGCGCCAGCAGCCAATTCTCTGAGAACACTGAAGCTTTCTTT,CASSQFSENTEAFF
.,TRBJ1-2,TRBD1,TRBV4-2,TGTGCCAGCAGCCAGAGAAGACAGGGATGGGAGGGCTACACCTTC,CASSQRRQGWEGYTF
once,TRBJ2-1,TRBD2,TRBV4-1,TGCGCCAGCAGCCTTACTGGCGGGAGAACGAATGAGCAGTTCTTC,CASSLTGGRTNEQFF
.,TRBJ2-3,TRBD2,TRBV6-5,TGTGCCAGCAGTTACAGCGGGACCGCAGATACGCAGTATTTT,CASSYSGTADTQYF
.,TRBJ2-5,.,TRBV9,TGTGCCAGCGGCGGGGAGACCCAGTACTTC,CASGGETQYF
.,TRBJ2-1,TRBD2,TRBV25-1,TGTGCCAGCAAGGGTTCGGGAGGGCTTTACAATGAGCAGTTCTTC,CASKGSGGLYNEQFF
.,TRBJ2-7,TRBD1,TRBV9,TGTGCCAGCAGCGAGACAGGGAATCCCTACGAGCAGTACTTC,CASSETGNPYEQYF
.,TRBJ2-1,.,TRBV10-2,TGCGCCAGCGGCCACCGGATTTGGGATGAGCAGTTCTTC,CASGHRIWDEQFF
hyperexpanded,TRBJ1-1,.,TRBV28,TGTGCCAGCAGTCTACACGGGATGGACGAAGCTTTCTTT,CASSLHGMDEAFF
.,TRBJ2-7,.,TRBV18,TGTGCCAGCTCAGACCGGGACGCATCCTACGAGCAGTACTTC,CASSDRDASYEQYF
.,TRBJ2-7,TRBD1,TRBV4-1,TGCGCCAGCAGCCAAGAAGGACAGGGTGCCTACGAGCAGTACTTC,CASSQEGQGAYEQYF
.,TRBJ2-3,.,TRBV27,TGTGCCAGCAGTTTAGGTGTTCAGGGCACAGATACGCAGTATTTT,CASSLGVQGTDTQYF
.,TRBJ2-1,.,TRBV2,TGTGCCAGCATGACAGGGACGGTCACCGCACTAGCATCCTACAATGAGCAGTTCTTC,CASMTGTVTALASYNEQFF
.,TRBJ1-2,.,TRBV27,TGTGCCAGCAGTCGCGGTACAGGGTATGGCTACACCTTC,CASSRGTGYGYTF
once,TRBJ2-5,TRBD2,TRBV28,TGTGCCAGTTATTCCTACCTGCTAGCGGGAGGCCGAGAGACCCAGTACTTC,CASYSYLLAGGRETQYF
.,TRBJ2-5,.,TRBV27,TGTGCCAGCAAGGGGGGCCTAGAGACCCAGTACTTC,CASKGGLETQYF
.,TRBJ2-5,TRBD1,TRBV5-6,TGTGCCAGCAGCTTAGGGACAGGGTGGGAGACCCAGTACTTC,CASSLGTGWETQYF
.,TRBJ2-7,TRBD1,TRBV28,TGTGCCAGCAGTATAGGGGGCCTGGAGCAGTACTTC,CASSIGGLEQYF